The 18 T cell receptor beta chains reported below all come from one sample, sequenced in a study of blood T cell repertoires in COVID-19. Using immunoSEQ multiplex PCR, the repertoire was profiled, and TCRdb retains in-frame clones only, with some absent. The sample contains 350,000 or so clones, about 92% of which appear only once. Source material: peripheral blood. Receptors originate from a woman between 55 and 75 years old with COVID-19, enrolled during active disease.

This clone was found a few times. The chain links TRBV28 to TRBJ2-1; 8 bases map to TRBD2. The CDR3 is made up of 14 amino acids. Per germline, CDR1 MDHEN and CDR2 SYDVKM. Trimming took 6 bases from V and 6 from J; bases not matched to a gene: 7. CDR3 nucleotide sequence: TGTGCCAGCAGATCTAGCGGGTTGCGCAATGAGCAGTTCTTC. Translating gives CASRSSGLRNEQFF.

The chain recombines TRBV3-1 (or the pseudogene TRBV3-2) with TRBJ1-1, with a possible D match to TRBD1 (6 bases). V was trimmed by 4 bases and J by 2 bases, leaving 14 bases between them. The CDR3 length is 15 residues. CDR1 and CDR2 (germline): LGHDT, YNNKEL (reference sequence). This CDR3 is CASSPRTVSNTEAFF. The DNA for the CDR3 is TGTGCCAGCAGCCCGAGGACAGTATCTAACACTGAAGCTTTCTTT.

The V and J genes are TRBV19 and TRBJ1-1; 8 positions agree with TRBD1. This CDR3 comprises 13 residues. Germline V gene lookup returns CDR1 LNHDA and CDR2 SQIVND (reference sequence). After removal of 5 bases from V and 8 bases from J, the junction contained 7 bases not matched to a gene. CDR3 in DNA: TGTGCCAGTAGTGTTCAGGACAGGGCCGAAGCTTTCTTT. It codes for CASSVQDRAEAFF.

The chain combines TRBV6-4 with TRBJ1-6; possible D gene TRBD1, 5 bases. V shed 6 bases and J shed 5 bases, with 14 bases lying between them. The CDR3 contains 15 residues. Looked up from germline, CDR1 is MRHNA and CDR2 is SNTAGT. The DNA for the CDR3 is TGTGCCAGCAGAGTAACGGGACTGAATAATTCACCCCTCCACTTT. Amino acids: CASRVTGLNNSPLHF.

CDR3 residues: CSVAATAAYEQYF. CDR3 bases: TGCAGCGTTGCAGCGACCGCGGCCTACGAGCAGTACTTC. The chain joins TRBV29-1 to TRBJ2-7, with D uncertain. Trimming left V 4 bases short and J 2 bases short, with 12 bases between. Germline-derived CDR1 and CDR2 are SQVTM and ANQGSEA. This CDR3 has 13 amino acids.

This chain uses TRBV7-9 with TRBJ2-3; 8 bases map to TRBD1. Looked up from germline, CDR1 is SEHNR and CDR2 is FQNEAQ (reference sequence). The V and J ends lost 3 bases and 5 bases, in that order; junction bases with no gene match: 7. The CDR3 consists of 15 residues. This chain's CDR3 is CASSFVSGGLDTQYF. The CDR3 region has the DNA TGTGCCAGCAGCTTTGTTTCAGGGGGCCTAGATACGCAGTATTTT. Complete variable domain (other parts from reference TRBV7-9 and TRBJ2-3): DTGVSQNPRHKITKRGQNVTFRCDPISEHNRLYWYRQTLGQGPEFLTYFQNEAQLEKSRLLSDRFSAERPKGSFSTLEIQRTEQGDSAMYLCASSFVSGGLDTQYFGPGTRLTVL.

The chain employs TRBV6-4 and TRBJ1-6; the match to TRBD1 covers 9 bases. Germline CDR1 reads MRHNA; CDR2 reads SNTAGT. V shed 8 bases, J shed 0 bases, and the junction held 8 bases outside the gene matches. The CDR3 totals 17 residues. In nucleotides, the CDR3 is TGTGCCAGCCCGGGACAGGGCCTAATCTCCTATAATTCACCCCTCCACTTT. Protein: CASPGQGLISYNSPLHF.

The chain has TRBV6-5 and TRBJ2-2; D call uncertain. CDR1 MNHEY and CDR2 SVGAGI come from the germline V gene. The CDR3 contains 13 residues. The V end was cut by 5 bases, the J end by 5 bases, with 9 bases between. CDR3 nucleotides: TGTGCCAGCAGTCCTATATTGACCGGGGAGCTGTTTTTT. Translation: CASSPILTGELFF.

V and J are TRBV5-1 and TRBJ2-7; 7 nucleotides agree with TRBD1. The CDR3 sequence is 15 residues long. Germline V gene lookup returns CDR1 SGHRS and CDR2 YFSETQ. After removal of 5 bases from V and 1 base from J, the junction contained 9 bases not matched to a gene. As DNA, the CDR3 is TGCGCCAGCAGGCACGGACAGGTCGAATCCTACGAGCAGTACTTC. Translating it yields CASRHGQVESYEQYF. Full variable domain (remainder filled in from reference TRBV5-1 and TRBJ2-7): KAGVTQTPRYLIKTRGQQVTLSCSPISGHRSVSWYQQTPGQGLQFLFEYFSETQRNKGNFPGRFSGRQFSNSRSEMNVSTLELGDSALYLCASRHGQVESYEQYFGPGTRLTVT.

A few counts support this clone. The J gene is TRBJ1-2, the V gene TRBV5-6; D not certain. Trimming pared 6 bases from V and 8 bases from J, leaving 14 bases between. The germline V gene encodes CDR1 SGHDT and CDR2 YYEEEE. The CDR3 consists of 12 residues. CDR3 in amino acids: CASTLARRGYTF. The DNA for the CDR3 is TGTGCCAGCACCCTGGCCCGGAGAGGCTACACCTTC.

This rearrangement joins TRBV28 to TRBJ2-1; tentative D call: TRBD1 (6 bases). CDR3 length: 12 residues. V was cut by 4 bases and J by 15 bases, with 16 bases left in between. Germline V gene lookup returns CDR1 MDHEN and CDR2 SYDVKM. Here the CDR3 DNA reads TGTGCCAGCAGTTCACGACAGGTCAGAGTGTTCTTC. Residues: CASSSRQVRVFF.

This clone was seen just once. The chain links TRBV4-1 to TRBJ1-2, with 9 nucleotides matching TRBD1. CDR3 length: 16 amino acids. Per the germline V gene, CDR1 is MGHRA and CDR2 is YSYEKL. The V and J ends lost 0 bases and 4 bases, in that order; junction bases with no gene match: 6. The DNA of the CDR3 is TGCGCCAGCAGCCAAGAGGGGGGACAGGGTCGCTATGGCTACACCTTC. Protein sequence: CASSQEGGQGRYGYTF.

V is TRBV10-3 and J is TRBJ1-2, with TRBD1 matching over 11 bases. Germline V CDR1 and CDR2: ENHRY, SYGVKD. The V and J ends lost 6 bases and 6 bases, in that order; junction bases with no gene match: 9. The CDR3 length is 15 residues. The CDR3 sequence: CAIRWSRDRGDGYTF. In DNA form, the CDR3 reads TGTGCCATCAGATGGTCCCGGGACAGGGGGGATGGCTACACCTTC.

The rearrangement links TRBV19 to TRBJ2-2; tentative D call: TRBD1 (6 bases). The CDR3 totals 17 residues. Trimming pared 6 bases from V and 6 bases from J, leaving 23 bases between. In germline, CDR1 is LNHDA, CDR2 SQIVND (reference sequence). The CDR3 bases are TGTGCCAGTAGCCAAACAGGGACCCTAGTAGGGTCCGGGGAGCTGTTTTTT. Amino acid sequence: CASSQTGTLVGSGELFF.

This rearrangement joins TRBV2 to TRBJ1-1; D might be TRBD1 (6 bases). The CDR3 has 14 amino acids. CDR1 SNHLY and CDR2 FYNNEI come from the germline V gene. V was shortened by 4 bases and J by 4 bases, with 13 bases between the two germline ends. CDR3 amino acids: CASSVGGRATEAFF. The CDR3 DNA reads as TGTGCCAGCAGTGTTGGGGGCAGAGCCACTGAAGCTTTCTTT.

J is TRBJ2-2 and V is TRBV4-1, with 15 bases lining up with TRBD2. Per the germline V gene, CDR1 is MGHRA and CDR2 is YSYEKL. Trimming at V came to 2 bases and at J to 1 base, leaving 2 bases not matched to a gene. This CDR3 is 18 amino acids long. This chain's CDR3 is CASSQRGLAGGNTGELFF. CDR3 coding DNA: TGCGCCAGCAGCCAACGGGGACTAGCGGGGGGGAACACCGGGGAGCTGTTTTTT.

This clone was observed a handful of times. This chain uses TRBV7-9 with TRBJ1-1; 7 bases align to TRBD1. V trimming: 1 base; J trimming: 12 bases; junction bases outside the gene matches: 8. Germline CDR1 reads SEHNR; CDR2 reads FQNEAQ (reference sequence). The CDR3 runs to 13 residues. CDR3 sequence: CASSLDIAGGPFF. CDR3 nucleotides: TGTGCCAGCAGCTTAGATATCGCAGGGGGACCTTTCTTT.

The chain links TRBV7-9 to TRBJ2-7, with a possible D match to TRBD1 (6 bases). The CDR3 runs 12 residues. Germline V gene sequence: CDR1 SEHNR, CDR2 FQNEAQ (reference sequence). V dropped 4 bases and J dropped 6 bases, with 10 bases sitting between them. The CDR3, as DNA: TGTGCCAGCAGCTCCCAAGGGGGCGAGCAGTACTTC. Its protein product is CASSSQGGEQYF.